This TCR beta chain was identified during a study of shared clonotypes between healthy human individuals. Overall study context: Three men and a couple of women, aged 18 to 49, were donors. Study observations and caveats: Clonotype sharing among donors was expected to depend on sequencing depth.

About 30,000 T cell genomes, or about 290 ng DNA, went into unsorted PBMC replicate PCRs. Assay: immunoSEQ multiplex PCR; the TCRdb copy retains only in-frame clones and omits some. The sample has some 490,000 clones; about 78% are singletons. This CDR3 contains 15 residues. CDR1 and CDR2 (germline): SGHTA, FQGNSA. Germline trimming cut 0 bases from V and 6 bases from J; bases unmatched to any gene: 4. This clone showed up just once. Its antigen is as yet unknown. The donors, healthy adults who were HIV-negative, had experienced no recent acute infections or vaccinations. The sample comprised PBMCs. The rearrangement links TRBV7-2 to TRBJ2-1; the match to TRBD2 covers 8 bases. The receptor comes from a woman between 40 and 50 years old in good health. Some clones in this sample may be carry-over from other donors' samples. This CDR3 is CASSLAGRARNEQFF. CDR3 nucleotides: TGTGCCAGCAGCTTAGCCGGGAGGGCACGCAATGAGCAGTTCTTC.